This TCR beta chain comes out of a study of response to subunit inactivated influenza vaccine. Study-wide findings and caveats: It was the authors' suggestion that each seasonal influenza vaccination recruits few new T cells.

Trimming shortened V by 6 bases and J by 0 bases, and 18 bases separated the two germline ends. The germline V gene has CDR1 SGHKS and CDR2 YYEKEE (reference sequence). The CDR3 sequence is 16 residues long. In the case of this clonotype: What it recognizes is unknown.

One entry per CDR3 protein results from TCRdb running MiXCR on the RT-PCR reads. The sample holds fewer than 700,000 distinct CDR3 sequences, 10% to 15% seen once. The sequence came from a man over 45 who received an inactivated influenza vaccine. This material consisted of PBMCs from blood, taken around seven weeks after vaccination. The chain uses TRBV5-5 and TRBJ1-1; D might be TRBD1 (6 bases). CDR3 region: CASTFSGGLMNTEAFF. In DNA form, the CDR3 reads TGTGCCAGCACGTTCTCTGGGGGGCTAATGAACACTGAAGCTTTCTTT.